This T cell receptor (beta chain) appears in the sequencing data of a study of cytomegalovirus exposure and HLA in healthy donors. At the level of the study: Roughly 180 million T cells yielded around 120 million unique TCR beta sequences in earlier analysis. Study-level points and caveats: Productive rates of about 87% or about 30% were seen for most TCR beta V segments in an earlier analysis.

There are a few counts of this clone. The antigen is not known. CDR3 length equals 16 residues. Both 60 Vbeta primers and 13 Jbeta primers went into the PCR. Produced via immunoSEQ multiplex PCR; TCRdb's table is partial and in-frame only. The table has some 110,000 clones, 60% to 80% seen once. The source of this sequence is a man aged 45 to 65 in good health and CMV-seropositive. The chain links TRBV21-1 to TRBJ2-1; whether TRBD2, the table's D call, matches the DNA was not checked. TRBV21-1 is tagged as a pseudogene. The sample taken for sequencing was PBMCs. The CDR3 sequence: CASSKVGGGPDNEQFF. Here the CDR3 DNA reads TGTGCCAGCAGCAAAGTTGGCGGGGGGCCGGACAATGAGCAGTTCTTC.